This T cell receptor (beta chain) was sequenced during a study of shared clonotypes between healthy human individuals. The donor cohort consisted entirely of Caucasian adults residing in Nashville, Tennessee. This CDR3 contains 15 residues. The J segment lost 5 bases and the V segment lost 5 bases, leaving 7 bases of the junction unmatched. Looked up from germline, CDR1 is WNHNN and CDR2 is SYGVQD (reference sequence). The data were produced by immunoSEQ multiplex PCR, yet TCRdb's version contains in-frame clones alone and is incomplete. Of about 980,000 clones in the sample, over 60% were seen once.

The TCR sequence derives from a man younger than 30 in good health. Sample: memory CD4+ T cells sorted from blood. Subset in this sample: CD45RA-negative fraction. This sequence joins TRBV10-1 and TRBJ2-3, with 10 nucleotides matching TRBD2. CDR3 sequence (DNA): TGCGCCAGCAGTAGGGGACTAGCGCCTTTAGATACGCAGTATTTT. Its protein product is CASSRGLAPLDTQYF.